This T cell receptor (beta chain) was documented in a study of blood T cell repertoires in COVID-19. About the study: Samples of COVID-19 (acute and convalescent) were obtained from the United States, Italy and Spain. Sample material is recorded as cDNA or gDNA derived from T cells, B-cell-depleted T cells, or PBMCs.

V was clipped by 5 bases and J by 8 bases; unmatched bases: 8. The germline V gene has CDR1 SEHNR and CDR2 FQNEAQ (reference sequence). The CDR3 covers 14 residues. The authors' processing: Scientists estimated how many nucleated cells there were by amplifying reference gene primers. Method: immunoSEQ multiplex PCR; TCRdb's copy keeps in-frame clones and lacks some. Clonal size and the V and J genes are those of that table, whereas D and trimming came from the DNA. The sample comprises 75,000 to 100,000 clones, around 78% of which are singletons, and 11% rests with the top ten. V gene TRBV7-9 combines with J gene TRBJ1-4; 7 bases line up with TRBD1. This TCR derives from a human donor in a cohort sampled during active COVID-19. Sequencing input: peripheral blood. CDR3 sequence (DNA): TGTGCCAGCAGCCCTGACAGGGCGGGGGAAAAACTGTTTTTT. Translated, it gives CASSPDRAGEKLFF. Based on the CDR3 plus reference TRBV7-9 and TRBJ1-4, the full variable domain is DTGVSQNPRHKITKRGQNVTFRCDPISEHNRLYWYRQTLGQGPEFLTYFQNEAQLEKSRLLSDRFSAERPKGSFSTLEIQRTEQGDSAMYLCASSPDRAGEKLFFGSGTQLSVL.